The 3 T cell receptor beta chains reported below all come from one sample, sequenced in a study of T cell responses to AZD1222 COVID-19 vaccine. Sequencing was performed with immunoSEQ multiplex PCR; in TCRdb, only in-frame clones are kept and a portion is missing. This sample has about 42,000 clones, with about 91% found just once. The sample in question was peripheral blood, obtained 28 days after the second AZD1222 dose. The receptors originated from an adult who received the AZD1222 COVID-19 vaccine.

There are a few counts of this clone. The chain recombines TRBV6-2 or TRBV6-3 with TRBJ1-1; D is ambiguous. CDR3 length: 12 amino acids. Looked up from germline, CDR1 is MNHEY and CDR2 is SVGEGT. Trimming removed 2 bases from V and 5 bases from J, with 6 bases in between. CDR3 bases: TGTGCCAGCAGTTACCTTGGGACTGAAGCTTTCTTT. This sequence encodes CASSYLGTEAFF.

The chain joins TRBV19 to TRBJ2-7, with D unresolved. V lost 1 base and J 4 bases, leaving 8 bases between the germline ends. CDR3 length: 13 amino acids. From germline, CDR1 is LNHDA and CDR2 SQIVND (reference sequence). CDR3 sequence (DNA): TGTGCCAGTAGTATAGTGTTGGGGTACGAGCAGTACTTC. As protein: CASSIVLGYEQYF.

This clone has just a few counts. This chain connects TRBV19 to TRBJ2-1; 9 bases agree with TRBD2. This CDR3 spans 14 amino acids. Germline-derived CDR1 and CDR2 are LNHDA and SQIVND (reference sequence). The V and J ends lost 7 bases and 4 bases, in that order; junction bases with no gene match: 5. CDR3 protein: CASKRSGGYNEQFF. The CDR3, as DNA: TGTGCCAGTAAAAGAAGCGGGGGGTACAATGAGCAGTTCTTC.